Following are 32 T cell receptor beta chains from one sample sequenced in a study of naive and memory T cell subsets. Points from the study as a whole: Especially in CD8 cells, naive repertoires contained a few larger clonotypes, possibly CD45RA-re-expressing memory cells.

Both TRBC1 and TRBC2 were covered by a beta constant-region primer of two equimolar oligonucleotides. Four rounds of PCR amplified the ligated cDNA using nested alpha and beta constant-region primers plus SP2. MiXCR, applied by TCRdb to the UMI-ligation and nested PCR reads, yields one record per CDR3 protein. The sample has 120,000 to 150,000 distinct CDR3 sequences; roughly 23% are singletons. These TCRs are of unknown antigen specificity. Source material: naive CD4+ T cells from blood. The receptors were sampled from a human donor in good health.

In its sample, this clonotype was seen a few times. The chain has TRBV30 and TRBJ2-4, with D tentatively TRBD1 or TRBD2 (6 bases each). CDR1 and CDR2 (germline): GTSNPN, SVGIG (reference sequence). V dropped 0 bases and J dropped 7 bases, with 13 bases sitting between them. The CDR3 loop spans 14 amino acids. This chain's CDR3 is CAWSVGGSENIQYF. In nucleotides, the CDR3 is TGTGCCTGGAGTGTAGGGGGGAGCGAGAACATTCAGTACTTC. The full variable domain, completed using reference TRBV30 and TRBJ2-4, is SQTIHQWPATLVQPVGSPLSLECTVEGTSNPNLYWYRQAAGRGLQLLFYSVGIGQISSEVPQNLSASRPQDRQFILSSKKLLLSDSGFYLCAWSVGGSENIQYFGAGTRLSVL.

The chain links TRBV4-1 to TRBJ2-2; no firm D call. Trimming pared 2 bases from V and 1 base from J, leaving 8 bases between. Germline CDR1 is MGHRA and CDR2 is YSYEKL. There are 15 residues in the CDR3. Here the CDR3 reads CASSQIGRNTGELFF. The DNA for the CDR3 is TGCGCCAGCAGCCAAATAGGGCGGAACACCGGGGAGCTGTTTTTT.

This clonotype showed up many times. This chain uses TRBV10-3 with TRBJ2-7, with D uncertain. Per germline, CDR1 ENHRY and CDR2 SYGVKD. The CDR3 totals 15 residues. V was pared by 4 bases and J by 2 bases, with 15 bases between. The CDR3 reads CAISVSLLVAYEQYF. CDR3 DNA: TGTGCCATCAGTGTCAGCCTACTCGTAGCCTACGAGCAGTACTTC.

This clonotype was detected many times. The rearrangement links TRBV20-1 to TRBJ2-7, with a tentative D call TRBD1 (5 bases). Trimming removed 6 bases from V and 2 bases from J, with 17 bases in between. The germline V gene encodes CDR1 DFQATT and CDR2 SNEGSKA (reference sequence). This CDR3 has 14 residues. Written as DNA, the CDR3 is TGCAGTGCACAGCGAGACAGCAGCCCCTACGAGCAGTACTTC. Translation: CSAQRDSSPYEQYF.

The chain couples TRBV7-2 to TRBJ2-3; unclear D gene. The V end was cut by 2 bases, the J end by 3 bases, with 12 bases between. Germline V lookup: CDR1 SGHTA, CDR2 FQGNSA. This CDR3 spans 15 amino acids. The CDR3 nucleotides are TGTGCCAGCAGCTTATCGTTCTGGGCTACAGATACGCAGTATTTT. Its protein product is CASSLSFWATDTQYF.

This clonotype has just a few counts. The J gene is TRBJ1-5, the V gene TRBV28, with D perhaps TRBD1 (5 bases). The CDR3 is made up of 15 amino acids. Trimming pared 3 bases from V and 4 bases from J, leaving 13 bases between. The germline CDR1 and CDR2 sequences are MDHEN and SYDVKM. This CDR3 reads CASSLARGSNQPQHF. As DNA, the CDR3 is TGTGCCAGCAGTTTGGCGAGGGGCTCTAATCAGCCCCAGCATTTT.

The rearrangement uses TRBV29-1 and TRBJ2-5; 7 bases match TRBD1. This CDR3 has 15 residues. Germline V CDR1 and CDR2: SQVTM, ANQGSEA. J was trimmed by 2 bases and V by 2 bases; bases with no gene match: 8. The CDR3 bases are TGCAGCGTTGAAATTTGGGACAGTCGGCAAGAGACCCAGTACTTC. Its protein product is CSVEIWDSRQETQYF.

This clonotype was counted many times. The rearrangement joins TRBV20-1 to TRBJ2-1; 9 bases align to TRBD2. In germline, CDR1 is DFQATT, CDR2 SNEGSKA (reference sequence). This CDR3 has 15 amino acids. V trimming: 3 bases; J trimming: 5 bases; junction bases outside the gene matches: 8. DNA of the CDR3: TGCAGTGCTAGGGTACCGGGACTAGCAAACAATGAGCAGTTCTTC. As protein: CSARVPGLANNEQFF.

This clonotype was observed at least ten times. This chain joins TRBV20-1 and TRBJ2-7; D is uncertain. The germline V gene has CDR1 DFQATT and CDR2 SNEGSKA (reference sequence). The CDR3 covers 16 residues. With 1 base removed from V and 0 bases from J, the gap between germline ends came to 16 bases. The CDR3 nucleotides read TGCAGTGCTAGAGCCCCCGGCGCGGTGACCTCCTACGAGCAGTACTTC. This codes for CSARAPGAVTSYEQYF.

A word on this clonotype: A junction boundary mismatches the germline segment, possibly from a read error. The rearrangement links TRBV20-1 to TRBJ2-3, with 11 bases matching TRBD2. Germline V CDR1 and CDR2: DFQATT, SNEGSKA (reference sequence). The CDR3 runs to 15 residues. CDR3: CSARTSGSGTDTQYF. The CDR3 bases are TGCAGTGCTAGAACTAGCGGGAGTGGCACAGATACGCAGTATTTC.

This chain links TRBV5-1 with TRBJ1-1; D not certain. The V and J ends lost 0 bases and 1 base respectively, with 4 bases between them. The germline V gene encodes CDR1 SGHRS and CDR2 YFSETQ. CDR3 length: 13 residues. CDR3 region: CASSLAGNTEAFF. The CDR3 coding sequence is TGCGCCAGCAGCTTGGCTGGGAACACTGAAGCTTTCTTT.

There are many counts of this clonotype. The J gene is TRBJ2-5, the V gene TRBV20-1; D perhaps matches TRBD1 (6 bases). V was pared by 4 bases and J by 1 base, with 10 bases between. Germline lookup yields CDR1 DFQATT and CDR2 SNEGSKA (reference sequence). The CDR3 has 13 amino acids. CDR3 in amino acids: CSATGTIQETQYF. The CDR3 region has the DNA TGCAGTGCTACTGGGACAATCCAAGAGACCCAGTACTTC.

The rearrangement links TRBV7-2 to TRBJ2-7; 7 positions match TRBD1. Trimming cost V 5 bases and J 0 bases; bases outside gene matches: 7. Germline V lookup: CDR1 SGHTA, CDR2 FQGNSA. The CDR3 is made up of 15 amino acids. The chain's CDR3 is CASSIGTVFSYEQYF. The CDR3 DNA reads TGTGCCAGCAGCATCGGGACAGTATTCTCCTACGAGCAGTACTTC.

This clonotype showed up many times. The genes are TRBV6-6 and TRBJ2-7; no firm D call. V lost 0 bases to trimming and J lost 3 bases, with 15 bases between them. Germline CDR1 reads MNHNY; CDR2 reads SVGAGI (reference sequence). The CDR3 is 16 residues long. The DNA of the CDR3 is TGTGCCAGCAGTTACTCCACTCTGCGGCTCCACTACGAGCAGTACTTC. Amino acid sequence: CASSYSTLRLHYEQYF.

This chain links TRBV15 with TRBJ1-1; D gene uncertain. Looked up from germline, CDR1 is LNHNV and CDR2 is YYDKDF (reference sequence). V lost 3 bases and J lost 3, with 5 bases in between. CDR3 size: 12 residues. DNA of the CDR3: TGTGCCACCAGCAGGGTGGACACTGAAGCTTTCTTT. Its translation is CATSRVDTEAFF.

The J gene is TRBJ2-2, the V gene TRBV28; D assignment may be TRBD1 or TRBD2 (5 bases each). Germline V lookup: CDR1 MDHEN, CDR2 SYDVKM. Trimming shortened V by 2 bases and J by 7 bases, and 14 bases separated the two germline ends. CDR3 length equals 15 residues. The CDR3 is CASSLGWSGHGELFF. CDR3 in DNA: TGTGCCAGCAGTTTAGGGTGGTCGGGGCACGGGGAGCTGTTTTTT.

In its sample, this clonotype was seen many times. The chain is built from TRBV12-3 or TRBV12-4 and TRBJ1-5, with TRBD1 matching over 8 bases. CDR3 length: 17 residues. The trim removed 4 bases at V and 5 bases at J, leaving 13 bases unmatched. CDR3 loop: CASSYWQGAFSDQPQHF. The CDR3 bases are TGTGCCAGCAGTTACTGGCAGGGGGCTTTTTCTGATCAGCCCCAGCATTTT.

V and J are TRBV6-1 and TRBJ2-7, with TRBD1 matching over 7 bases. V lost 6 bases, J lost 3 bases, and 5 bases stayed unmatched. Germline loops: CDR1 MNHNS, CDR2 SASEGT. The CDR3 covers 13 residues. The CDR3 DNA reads TGTGCCAGCAGCTTGGGACAGAACTACGAGCAGTACTTC. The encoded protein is CASSLGQNYEQYF.

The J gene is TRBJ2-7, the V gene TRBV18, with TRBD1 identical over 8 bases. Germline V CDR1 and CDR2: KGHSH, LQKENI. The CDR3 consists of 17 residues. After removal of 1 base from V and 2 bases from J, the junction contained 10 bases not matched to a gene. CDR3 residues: CASSPRNQGQAAYEQYF. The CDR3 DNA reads TGTGCCAGCTCACCACGCAATCAGGGACAGGCTGCCTACGAGCAGTACTTC.

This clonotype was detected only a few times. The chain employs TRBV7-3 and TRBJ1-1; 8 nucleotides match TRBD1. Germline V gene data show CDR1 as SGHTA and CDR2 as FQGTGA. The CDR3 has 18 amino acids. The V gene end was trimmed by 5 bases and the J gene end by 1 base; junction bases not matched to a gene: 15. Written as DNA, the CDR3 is TGTGCCAGCAGCAAAGGGCTCTACCGGACAGGGTCGAACACTGAAGCTTTCTTT. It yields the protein CASSKGLYRTGSNTEAFF.

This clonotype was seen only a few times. The CDR3 loop reads CSARSVGSEQFF. The CDR3 DNA is TGCAGTGCTCGGTCGGTAGGTAGTGAGCAGTTCTTC. This sequence joins TRBV20-1 and TRBJ2-1; no clear D gene. CDR1 DFQATT and CDR2 SNEGSKA come from the germline V gene (reference sequence). Trimming removed 5 bases from V and 9 bases from J, with 14 bases in between. CDR3 length: 12 amino acids.

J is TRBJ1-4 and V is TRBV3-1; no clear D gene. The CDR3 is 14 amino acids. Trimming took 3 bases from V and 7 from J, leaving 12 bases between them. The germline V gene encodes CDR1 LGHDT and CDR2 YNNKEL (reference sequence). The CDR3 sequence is CASSHPSPREKLFF. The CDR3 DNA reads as TGTGCCAGCAGCCACCCTTCGCCCCGTGAAAAACTGTTTTTT.

Here the CDR3 reads CASSLEGWVNTEAFF. DNA for the CDR3: TGCGCCAGCAGCTTGGAGGGGTGGGTGAACACTGAAGCTTTCTTT. The chain is built from TRBV5-1 and TRBJ1-1; TRBD1 is a possible D gene (5 bases). CDR3 length: 15 amino acids. V lost 0 bases and J lost 0, with 9 bases in between. Germline V gives CDR1 SGHRS, CDR2 YFSETQ.

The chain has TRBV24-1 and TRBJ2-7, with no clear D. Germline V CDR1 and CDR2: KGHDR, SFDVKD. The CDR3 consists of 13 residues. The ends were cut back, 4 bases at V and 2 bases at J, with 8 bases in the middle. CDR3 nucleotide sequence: TGTGCCACCAGTGAAGTAGGGACCTACGAGCAGTACTTC. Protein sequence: CATSEVGTYEQYF.

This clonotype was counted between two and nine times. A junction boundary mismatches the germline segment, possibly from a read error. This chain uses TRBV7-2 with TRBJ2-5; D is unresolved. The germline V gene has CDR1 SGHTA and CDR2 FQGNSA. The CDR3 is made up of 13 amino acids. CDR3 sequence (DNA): TGTGCCAGCAGACAACAGCCCCAAGAGCCCCAGTACTTC. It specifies CASRQQPQEPQYF.

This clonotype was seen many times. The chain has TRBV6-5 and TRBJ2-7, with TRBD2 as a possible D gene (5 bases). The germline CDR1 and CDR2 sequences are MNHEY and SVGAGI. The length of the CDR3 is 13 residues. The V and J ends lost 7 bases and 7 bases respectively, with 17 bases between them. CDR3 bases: TGTGCCAGCAAGCAACTCGCGACGGGGGAGCAGTACTTC. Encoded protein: CASKQLATGEQYF.

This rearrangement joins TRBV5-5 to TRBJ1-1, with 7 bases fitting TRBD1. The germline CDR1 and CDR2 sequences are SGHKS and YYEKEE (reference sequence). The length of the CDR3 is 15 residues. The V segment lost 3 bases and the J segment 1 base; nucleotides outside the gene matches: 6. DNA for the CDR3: TGTGCCAGCAGCTCTCTGGACAGGTCGAACACTGAAGCTTTCTTT. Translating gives CASSSLDRSNTEAFF.

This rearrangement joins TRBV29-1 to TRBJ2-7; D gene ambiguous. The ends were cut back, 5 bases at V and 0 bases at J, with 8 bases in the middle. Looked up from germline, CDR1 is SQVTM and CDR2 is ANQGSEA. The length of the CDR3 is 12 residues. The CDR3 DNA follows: TGCAGCGTTCGGGCCGGCTCCTACGAGCAGTACTTC. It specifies CSVRAGSYEQYF.

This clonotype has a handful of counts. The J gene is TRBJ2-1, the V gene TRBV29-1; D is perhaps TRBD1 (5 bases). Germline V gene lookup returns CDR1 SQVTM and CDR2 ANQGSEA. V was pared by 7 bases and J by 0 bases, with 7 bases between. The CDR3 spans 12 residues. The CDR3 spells CSGQSSYNEQFF. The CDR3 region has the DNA TGCAGCGGACAGAGCTCCTACAATGAGCAGTTCTTC.

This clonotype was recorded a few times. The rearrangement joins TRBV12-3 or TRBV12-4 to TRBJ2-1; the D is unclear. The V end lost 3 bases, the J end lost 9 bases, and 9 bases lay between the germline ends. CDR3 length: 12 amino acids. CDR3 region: CASSFEVAEQFF. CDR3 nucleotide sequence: TGTGCCAGCAGTTTCGAGGTTGCTGAGCAGTTCTTC.

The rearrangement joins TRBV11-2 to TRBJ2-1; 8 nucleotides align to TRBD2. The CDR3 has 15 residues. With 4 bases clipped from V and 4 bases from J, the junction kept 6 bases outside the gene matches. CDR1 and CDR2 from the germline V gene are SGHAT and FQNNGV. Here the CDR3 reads CASSSTSAGYNEQFF. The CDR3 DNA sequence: TGTGCCAGCAGCTCGACTAGCGCCGGATACAATGAGCAGTTCTTC. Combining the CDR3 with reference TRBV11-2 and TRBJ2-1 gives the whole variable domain EAGVAQSPRYKIIEKRQSVAFWCNPISGHATLYWYQQILGQGPKLLIQFQNNGVVDDSQLPKDRFSAERLKGVDSTLKIQPAKLEDSAVYLCASSSTSAGYNEQFFGPGTRLTVL.

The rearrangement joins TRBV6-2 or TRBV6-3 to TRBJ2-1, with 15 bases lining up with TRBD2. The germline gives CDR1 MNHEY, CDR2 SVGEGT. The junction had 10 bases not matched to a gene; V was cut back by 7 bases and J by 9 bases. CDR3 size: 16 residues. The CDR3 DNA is TGTGCCAGCACCAAGGCCGGACTAGCGGGAGGGGCTGAGCAGTTCTTC. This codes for CASTKAGLAGGAEQFF.